These 9 T cell receptor beta chains came from one sample sequenced in a study of T cell responses to AZD1222 COVID-19 vaccine. Method: immunoSEQ multiplex PCR; TCRdb's copy keeps in-frame clones and lacks some. Of around 120,000 clones in the sample, roughly 91% were seen once. The input for sequencing was peripheral blood, taken on day 0 of AZD1222 vaccination. These receptors all come from an adult in good health.

The rearrangement links TRBV7-9 to TRBJ2-7; 11 positions agree with TRBD2. This CDR3 is 16 amino acids long. Germline V gives CDR1 SEHNR, CDR2 FQNEAQ (reference sequence). With 6 bases clipped from V and 0 bases from J, the junction kept 7 bases outside the gene matches. The DNA of the CDR3 is TGTGCCAGCAGTCCCCCTAGCGGGGGGCCCTCCTACGAGCAGTACTTC. This translates into CASSPPSGGPSYEQYF. Using reference TRBV7-9 and TRBJ2-7 for the parts outside the CDR3, the full variable domain is DTGVSQNPRHKITKRGQNVTFRCDPISEHNRLYWYRQTLGQGPEFLTYFQNEAQLEKSRLLSDRFSAERPKGSFSTLEIQRTEQGDSAMYLCASSPPSGGPSYEQYFGPGTRLTVT.

V gene TRBV28 combines with J gene TRBJ1-2, with 10 bases that match TRBD1. The CDR3 is made up of 16 amino acids. Germline-derived CDR1 and CDR2 are MDHEN and SYDVKM. The V segment lost 5 bases and the J segment 2 bases; nucleotides outside the gene matches: 8. In DNA form, the CDR3 reads TGTGCCAGCAGTCTACCCCTGGGACAGGGGAACTATGGCTACACCTTC. Amino acid sequence: CASSLPLGQGNYGYTF.

This chain links TRBV2 with TRBJ2-5, with 7 nucleotides matching TRBD2. Germline CDR1 reads SNHLY; CDR2 reads FYNNEI. The V segment lost 1 base and the J segment 5 bases; nucleotides outside the gene matches: 7. This CDR3 has 15 amino acids. The CDR3 reads CASSEGTSLIETQYF. The CDR3 DNA follows: TGTGCCAGCAGTGAAGGGACTAGTCTAATTGAGACCCAGTACTTC.

The rearrangement links TRBV5-4 to TRBJ2-5; D gene ambiguous. The CDR3 has 14 amino acids. The germline CDR1 and CDR2 sequences are SGHNT and YYREEE (reference sequence). Trimming took 0 bases from V and 2 from J, leaving 8 bases between them. Here the CDR3 DNA reads TGTGCCAGCAGCTTGGTAGACGAGCAAGAGACCCAGTACTTC. It encodes CASSLVDEQETQYF.

This clone was counted only a few times. This rearrangement joins TRBV27 to TRBJ2-2; 7 bases agree with TRBD1. The trim removed 6 bases at V and 3 bases at J, leaving 7 bases unmatched. Germline loops: CDR1 MNHEY, CDR2 SMNVEV (reference sequence). CDR3 length: 15 residues. In nucleotides, the CDR3 is TGTGCCAGCAGGGGACAGACCAGATACACCGGGGAGCTGTTTTTT. This translates into CASRGQTRYTGELFF.

The chain couples TRBV29-1 to TRBJ2-3; tentatively, D is TRBD1 (5 bases). Germline V gene lookup returns CDR1 SQVTM and CDR2 ANQGSEA. The CDR3 length is 12 residues. Trimming took off 5 bases at V and 4 bases at J, with 10 bases between the two ends. The CDR3: CSVRRGADTQYF. The CDR3 region has the DNA TGCAGCGTTCGAAGGGGCGCAGATACGCAGTATTTT.

The V gene is TRBV5-1, the J gene TRBJ1-4; 8 nucleotides agree with TRBD1. Trimming cost V 4 bases and J 3 bases; bases outside gene matches: 5. CDR1 and CDR2 (germline): SGHRS, YFSETQ. The length of the CDR3 is 15 residues. The CDR3 sequence is CASSGTGGANEKLFF. The CDR3 DNA sequence: TGCGCCAGCAGCGGAACAGGGGGAGCTAATGAAAAACTGTTTTTT.

V gene TRBV3-1 (or the pseudogene TRBV3-2) combines with J gene TRBJ2-3; weak D call: TRBD2 (7 bases). V was trimmed by 0 bases and J by 4 bases, leaving 11 bases between them. CDR1 is LGHDT and CDR2 is YNNKEL in the germline V gene (reference sequence). The CDR3 is 15 residues long. The CDR3 reads CASSQDSGGADTQYF. The CDR3 bases are TGTGCCAGCAGCCAAGATTCGGGGGGCGCAGATACGCAGTATTTT.

The chain combines TRBV12-5 with TRBJ1-1; tentative D call: TRBD1 (5 bases). The germline V and J ends were trimmed by 5 bases and 8 bases, with 9 bases remaining between them. This CDR3 region has 11 residues. Germline loops: CDR1 LGHNT, CDR2 FRNRAP. The CDR3 bases are TGTGCTAGTGGTCGGGCAGGGGAAGCTTTCTTT. Protein: CASGRAGEAFF.